This TCR beta chain was captured by sequencing in a study of post-analysis software for immune sequencing data. Study conclusions and caveats: In multiple sclerosis, normalized Chao1 diversity was significantly below that of controls. Batch-mates among the samples co-clustered strongly by F measure.

Incorporated into the TCR beta cDNA libraries were unique molecular identifiers, which served to reduce PCR and sequencing biases. TCRdb re-called the PCR reads with MiXCR, one entry per CDR3 protein. The table lists about 540,000 distinct CDR3 sequences, under 40% of them singletons. Turning to this clonotype: The antigen is unknown.

Sequencing was performed on blood. The receptor comes from a girl aged 2-17 years with multiple sclerosis.

The CDR3 DNA is TGCGCCAGCAGCTTCAGGGGCGGGTATGAAGCTTTCTTT. As protein: CASSFRGGYEAFF. The V gene is TRBV5-1, the J gene TRBJ1-1; tentatively, D is TRBD1 (6 bases). The CDR3 contains 13 residues. Per germline, CDR1 SGHRS and CDR2 YFSETQ. V was shortened by 2 bases and J by 7 bases, with 12 bases between the two germline ends. Filled out from reference TRBV5-1 and TRBJ1-1, the complete variable domain reads KAGVTQTPRYLIKTRGQQVTLSCSPISGHRSVSWYQQTPGQGLQFLFEYFSETQRNKGNFPGRFSGRQFSNSRSEMNVSTLELGDSALYLCASSFRGGYEAFFGQGTRLTVV.